The clone carrying this T cell receptor beta chain appeared many times. Its antigen is unidentified. The source of the sample is a study of read filtering for tumor transcriptome and immune sequencing. CDR1 is LGHNA, CDR2 YNFKEQ, per germline. J lost 6 bases, V lost 0 bases, and 2 bases had no gene match. CDR3 length: 13 residues. Whole-study results and caveats: In IR-seq, single-read clonotypes were around 80% of clonotypes but approximately 3.2% of reads.

From approximately 430 ng of RNA, a library with molecular barcoded alpha/delta and beta/gamma adaptors was made. TCRdb used MiXCR to reprocess the reads, holding one entry per CDR3 protein. The table lists roughly 130,000 distinct CDR3 sequences, 10% to 15% of them singletons. The chain recombines TRBV4-2 with TRBJ2-7, with 7 bases matching TRBD1. What was sequenced was a population of CD138-negative cells sorted from bone marrow. The TCR was taken from a donor at least 40 years old with multiple myeloma. The CDR3, as DNA: TGTGCCAGCAGCCAAGAGGGACAGACCGAGCAGTACTTC. It yields the protein CASSQEGQTEQYF.